This T cell receptor (beta chain) was found in a study of blood T cell repertoires in COVID-19. This clone was detected a few times. The germline CDR1 and CDR2 sequences are SGHNT and YENEEA. Between the trimmed V and J ends, which lost 1 base and 4 bases, there was a span of 11 bases. The CDR3 length is 15 residues. Sequenced by immunoSEQ multiplex PCR; TCRdb stores in-frame clones only, minus some. This table has 220,000 or so clones, around 84% appearing once. The V call is TRBV11-3, the J call TRBJ2-1, with TRBD2 as a possible D gene (6 bases). Sequences were obtained from peripheral blood. The sequence was obtained from a man under 40 with active or convalescent COVID-19. The CDR3 DNA reads as TGTGCCAGCAGCTTAGGGCGGGGAAAATACAATGAGCAGTTCTTC. It yields the protein CASSLGRGKYNEQFF.